This TCR beta chain originates from a study of T cells after yellow fever vaccination. The CDR3 is made up of 14 amino acids. V was clipped by 5 bases and J by 2 bases; unmatched bases: 5. Germline V gives CDR1 SGDLS, CDR2 YYNGEE. Synthesis of TCR cDNA relied on 5'RACE template switching, which attached a universal primer site and UMIs. TCRdb itself ran the 5' RACE reads through MiXCR, one entry per CDR3 protein. The sample has 100,000 to 150,000 distinct CDR3 sequences; 8.9% are singletons. Ten or more counts support this clonotype. Material: CD8+ T cells sorted from PBMCs, obtained on the day of the yellow fever booster vaccination. This chain links TRBV9 with TRBJ2-3; 7 bases are shared with TRBD1. The TCR originated in a man in his late teens or twenties who received the YFV17D yellow fever vaccine. CDR3 DNA: TGTGCCAGCAGTTTGGACAGGAACACAGATACGCAGTATTTT. Amino acids: CASSLDRNTDTQYF.